Each of the 9 T cell receptor beta chains below was sequenced from the same sample in a study of beta chain features in type 1 diabetes. The entirety of the isolated RNA underwent reverse transcription, so expressed TCRB transcripts were sequenced. Produced via immunoSEQ multiplex PCR; TCRdb's table is partial and in-frame only. The sample records about 240,000 clones, 25% to 30% being singletons. The material sequenced was central memory CD4+ T cells from blood. These receptors originate from a man aged 30-40 years in good health.

There are a few counts of this clone. The genes are TRBV5-4 and TRBJ2-1; D gene ambiguous. Germline CDR1 is SGHNT and CDR2 is YYREEE (reference sequence). This CDR3 is 14 amino acids long. Deletions cut 4 bases from V and 2 bases from J, with 10 bases between. The CDR3 here is CASSRLGAYNEQFF. CDR3 DNA sequence: TGTGCCAGCAGCCGACTTGGGGCCTACAATGAGCAGTTCTTC.

The rearrangement links TRBV7-9 to TRBJ2-7; a possible D gene is TRBD1 (5 bases). Trimming cost V 4 bases and J 7 bases, with 17 bases left between them. The CDR3 has 14 residues. Germline assignment: CDR1 SEHNR and CDR2 FQNEAQ (reference sequence). The CDR3: CASSSGAERREQYF. CDR3 DNA: TGTGCCAGCAGCTCTGGGGCCGAGCGAAGGGAGCAGTACTTC.

This rearrangement joins TRBV6-1 to TRBJ2-3; possibly TRBD1 for D (5 bases). Per germline, CDR1 MNHNS and CDR2 SASEGT. CDR3 length: 15 amino acids. V lost 8 bases and J 2 bases, leaving 17 bases between the germline ends. The CDR3 coding sequence is TGTGCCAGCGCCATTCTAGGGGTTACCACAGATACGCAGTATTTT. Amino acid sequence: CASAILGVTTDTQYF.

DNA for the CDR3: TGCGCCAGCAGCCAGGGGCCGAGCTCTGGGGCCAACGTCCTGACTTTC. Translated: CASSQGPSSGANVLTF. The gene calls are TRBV4-1 and TRBJ2-6; a weak D match, TRBD1 (5 bases). Trimming took off 3 bases at V and 0 bases at J, with 9 bases between the two ends. Germline values: CDR1 MGHRA, CDR2 YSYEKL. CDR3 length: 16 amino acids.

The chain employs TRBV7-2 and TRBJ2-5, with D tentatively TRBD2 (5 bases). Germline V gene sequence: CDR1 SGHTA, CDR2 FQGNSA. The CDR3 is 16 amino acids. V gave up 1 base and J gave up 4 bases, with 16 bases separating them. The CDR3 sequence is CASSLVSGKGRETQYF. For the CDR3, the DNA is TGTGCCAGCAGCTTAGTTTCCGGGAAAGGGCGAGAGACCCAGTACTTC.

This clone was observed a handful of times. The chain joins TRBV5-1 to TRBJ2-3; D might be TRBD1 or TRBD2, each matching 5 bases. Looked up from germline, CDR1 is SGHRS and CDR2 is YFSETQ. Trimming stripped 0 bases from V and 3 bases from J, with 8 bases between. This CDR3 region has 14 residues. CDR3 in amino acids: CASSLGGVTDTQYF. DNA for the CDR3: TGCGCCAGCAGCTTGGGAGGGGTGACAGATACGCAGTATTTT.

This clone was counted a few times. CDR3: CASSSTGTGVRKLFF. Written as DNA, the CDR3 is TGTGCCAGCAGCTCTACTGGGACAGGGGTTCGAAAACTGTTTTTT. This rearrangement joins TRBV7-8 to TRBJ1-4; 10 bases fit TRBD1. The CDR3 totals 15 residues. CDR1 SGHVS and CDR2 FQNEAQ come from the germline V gene. The trim removed 4 bases at V and 10 bases at J, leaving 9 bases unmatched.

The genes are TRBV2 and TRBJ2-1; D unresolved. CDR3 length: 13 amino acids. V was pared by 1 base and J by 5 bases, with 6 bases between. Germline V gives CDR1 SNHLY, CDR2 FYNNEI. The CDR3 region is CASSEGNHNEQFF. The CDR3 DNA is TGTGCCAGCAGTGAAGGAAACCACAATGAGCAGTTCTTC.

This chain uses TRBV7-2 with TRBJ2-7; possible D gene TRBD2, 5 bases. Deletions cut 5 bases from V and 5 bases from J, with 13 bases between. CDR1 is SGHTA and CDR2 is FQGNSA in the germline V gene. This CDR3 has 13 residues. This chain's CDR3 is CASSPGPRDEQYF. The CDR3 DNA reads TGTGCCAGCAGCCCCGGGCCGAGGGACGAGCAGTACTTC.